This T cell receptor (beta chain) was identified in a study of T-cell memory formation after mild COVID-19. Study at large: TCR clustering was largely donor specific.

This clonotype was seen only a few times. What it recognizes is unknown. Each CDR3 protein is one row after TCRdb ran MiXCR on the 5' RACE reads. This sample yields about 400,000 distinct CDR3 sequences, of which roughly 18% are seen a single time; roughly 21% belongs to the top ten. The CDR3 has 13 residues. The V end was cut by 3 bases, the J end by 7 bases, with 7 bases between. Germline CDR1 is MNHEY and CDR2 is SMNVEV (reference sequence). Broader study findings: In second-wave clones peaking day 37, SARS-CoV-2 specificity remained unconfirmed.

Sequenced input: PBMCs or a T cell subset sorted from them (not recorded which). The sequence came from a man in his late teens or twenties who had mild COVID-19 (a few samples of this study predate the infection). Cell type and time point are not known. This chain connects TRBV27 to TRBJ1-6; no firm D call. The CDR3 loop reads CASSLGWNSPLHF. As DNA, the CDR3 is TGTGCCAGCAGTTTGGGTTGGAATTCACCCCTCCACTTT.